This is a list of T cell receptor beta chains from one sample in a study of cytomegalovirus exposure and HLA in healthy donors. Produced via immunoSEQ multiplex PCR; TCRdb's table is partial and in-frame only. The sample includes roughly 140,000 clones, roughly 79% of them seen just once. Sequenced material: PBMCs. The receptor set was obtained from a male donor in good health and CMV-seronegative. The CDR3 runs from the conserved cysteine through the conserved F or W. The D gene is left open where the match is weak. Clone size appears in some rows only: once, few, many, or a class for an expanded clone.

j_call: TRBJ1-1; v_call: TRBV7-6; clone_size: once; d_call: TRBD1; cdr3_nt: TGTGCCAGCAGCCCCCGGACAGGGGAAGCTTTCTTT; cdr3_aa: CASSPRTGEAFF
j_call: TRBJ2-7; v_call: TRBV10-3; clone_size: .; d_call: TRBD2; cdr3_nt: TGTGCCATCAGTGGGTCGGGGGGGGCCCGCTACGAGCAGTACTTC; cdr3_aa: CAISGSGGARYEQYF
j_call: TRBJ2-7; v_call: TRBV7-2; clone_size: once; d_call: .; cdr3_nt: TGTGCCAGCAGCCTTTGGGGGGACGAGCAGTACTTC; cdr3_aa: CASSLWGDEQYF
j_call: TRBJ2-1; v_call: TRBV6-4; clone_size: .; d_call: TRBD2; cdr3_nt: TGTGCCAGCTCTGAGACTAGCGGGGGCGGCTACAATGAGCAGTTCTTC; cdr3_aa: CASSETSGGGYNEQFF
j_call: TRBJ1-3; v_call: TRBV2; clone_size: .; d_call: .; cdr3_nt: TGTGCCAGCAGTGAAGCGTCGCGTAAGACTGGAAACACCATATATTTT; cdr3_aa: CASSEASRKTGNTIYF
j_call: TRBJ2-2; v_call: TRBV14; clone_size: .; d_call: .; cdr3_nt: TGTGCCAGCAGCCGATGGTCCGGGGGGCCGAACACCGGGGAGCTGTTTTTT; cdr3_aa: CASSRWSGGPNTGELFF
j_call: TRBJ2-3; v_call: TRBV6-5; clone_size: once; d_call: .; cdr3_nt: TGTGCCAGCAGTCCGGGACAACTGAGGGCAGATACGCAGTATTTT; cdr3_aa: CASSPGQLRADTQYF
j_call: TRBJ1-5; v_call: TRBV9; clone_size: .; d_call: .; cdr3_nt: TGTGCCAGCAGCGCCACAGGGAATCAGCCCCAGCATTTT; cdr3_aa: CASSATGNQPQHF
j_call: TRBJ1-5; v_call: TRBV18; clone_size: .; d_call: TRBD1; cdr3_nt: TGTGCCAGCTCAGGGACAGGGAACCAGCCCCAGCATTTT; cdr3_aa: CASSGTGNQPQHF
j_call: TRBJ1-1; v_call: TRBV4-1; clone_size: .; d_call: .; cdr3_nt: TGCGCCAGCAGCTTAAGAGGCACTGAAGCTTTCTTT; cdr3_aa: CASSLRGTEAFF
j_call: TRBJ1-3; v_call: TRBV6-6; clone_size: .; d_call: .; cdr3_nt: TGTGCCAGCAGCCCGTATGGAAACACCATATATTTT; cdr3_aa: CASSPYGNTIYF
j_call: TRBJ2-1; v_call: TRBV2; clone_size: once; d_call: TRBD2; cdr3_nt: TGTGCCAGCGGAATTAGGCGGGAGAGCTCCTACAATGAGCAGTTCTTC; cdr3_aa: CASGIRRESSYNEQFF
j_call: TRBJ2-3; v_call: TRBV7-9; clone_size: .; d_call: .; cdr3_nt: TGTGCCAGCAGCTTAGGGGCGGGACGTACAGATACGCAGTATTTT; cdr3_aa: CASSLGAGRTDTQYF
j_call: TRBJ1-1; v_call: TRBV7-9; clone_size: .; d_call: .; cdr3_nt: TGTTCCAGCAGCTTGGGACTTCTGAACACTGAAGCTTTCTTT; cdr3_aa: CSSSLGLLNTEAFF
j_call: TRBJ2-7; v_call: TRBV4-3; clone_size: .; d_call: .; cdr3_nt: TGCGCCAGCAGCCAAGATCGAACTAGCCTCTACGAGCAGTACTTC; cdr3_aa: CASSQDRTSLYEQYF
j_call: TRBJ2-5; v_call: TRBV7-9; clone_size: .; d_call: TRBD1; cdr3_nt: TGTGCCAGCAGCACCCCCGGACAGGAAAAGGTCGAGACCCAGTACTTC; cdr3_aa: CASSTPGQEKVETQYF
j_call: TRBJ1-6; v_call: TRBV9; clone_size: few; d_call: .; cdr3_nt: TGTGCCAGCAGCCCCCGGGACAATGCCTCACCCCTCCACTTT; cdr3_aa: CASSPRDNASPLHF
j_call: TRBJ2-2; v_call: TRBV9; clone_size: .; d_call: .; cdr3_nt: TGTGCCAGCAGCACAAATGTGAACACCGGGGAGCTGTTTTTT; cdr3_aa: CASSTNVNTGELFF
j_call: TRBJ2-7; v_call: TRBV18; clone_size: .; d_call: TRBD2; cdr3_nt: TGTGCCAGCTCACCGACTAGCGGGCGGACCTACGAGCAGTACTTC; cdr3_aa: CASSPTSGRTYEQYF
j_call: TRBJ2-2; v_call: TRBV11-3; clone_size: once; d_call: .; cdr3_nt: TGTGCCAGCAGCCCAAACAGGGTTAACACCGGGGAGCTGTTTTTT; cdr3_aa: CASSPNRVNTGELFF
j_call: TRBJ2-1; v_call: TRBV27; clone_size: once; d_call: TRBD1; cdr3_nt: TGTGCCAGCAGTTACAGGGGGTCCTACAATGAGCAGTTCTTC; cdr3_aa: CASSYRGSYNEQFF
j_call: TRBJ2-3; v_call: TRBV5-6; clone_size: .; d_call: TRBD2; cdr3_nt: TGTGCCAGCAGCTTTCGAGCGGGAGGGACAGATACGCAGTATTTT; cdr3_aa: CASSFRAGGTDTQYF
j_call: TRBJ2-6; v_call: TRBV29-1; clone_size: few; d_call: TRBD2; cdr3_nt: TGCAGCGTCGGGGCCGGACTAGCGGGGAGCTCTGGGGCCAACGTCCTGACTTTC; cdr3_aa: CSVGAGLAGSSGANVLTF
j_call: TRBJ1-1; v_call: TRBV7-9; clone_size: .; d_call: .; cdr3_nt: TGTGCCAGCAGTGCCCCGGGCAGGGTCGGCACTGAAGCTTTCTTT; cdr3_aa: CASSAPGRVGTEAFF
j_call: TRBJ2-7; v_call: TRBV11-2; clone_size: .; d_call: TRBD1; cdr3_nt: TGTGCCAGCACCCCCCCGGACAGGGCTTCCTACGAGCAGTACTTC; cdr3_aa: CASTPPDRASYEQYF
j_call: TRBJ1-2; v_call: TRBV19; clone_size: .; d_call: TRBD1; cdr3_nt: TGTGCCAGTAGCTCTGCTCAGGGGGCCTGGGGCTACACCTTC; cdr3_aa: CASSSAQGAWGYTF
j_call: TRBJ1-5; v_call: TRBV27; clone_size: once; d_call: .; cdr3_nt: TGTGCCAGCAGTTTGACAGGCCTCAATCAGCCCCAGCATTTT; cdr3_aa: CASSLTGLNQPQHF
j_call: TRBJ2-1; v_call: TRBV5-1; clone_size: .; d_call: .; cdr3_nt: TGCGCCAGCAGCTTGGAGGGCGGGGTCGGTCTCTACAATGAGCAGTTCTTC; cdr3_aa: CASSLEGGVGLYNEQFF
j_call: TRBJ1-5; v_call: TRBV14; clone_size: few; d_call: TRBD1; cdr3_nt: TGTGCCAGCAGCCCGGGGACAGGGCCGAATCAGCCCCAGCATTTT; cdr3_aa: CASSPGTGPNQPQHF
j_call: TRBJ2-7; v_call: TRBV6-6; clone_size: .; d_call: TRBD2; cdr3_nt: TGTGCCAGCAGCTCAATAGCGGGGGCCTACGAGCAGTACTTC; cdr3_aa: CASSSIAGAYEQYF
j_call: TRBJ2-5; v_call: TRBV4-3; clone_size: .; d_call: TRBD2; cdr3_nt: TGCGCCAGCAGCCAAGGGACTAGCGGGAGGGGAGAGACCCAGTACTTC; cdr3_aa: CASSQGTSGRGETQYF
j_call: TRBJ1-2; v_call: TRBV19; clone_size: .; d_call: TRBD1; cdr3_nt: TGTACGCAGGGGGCAGTTAGGTATGGCTACACCTTC; cdr3_aa: CTQGAVRYGYTF
j_call: TRBJ2-1; v_call: TRBV7-9; clone_size: few; d_call: TRBD2; cdr3_nt: TGTGCCAGCAGCTCACAGCGGGAGAAGTACAATGAGCAGTTCTTC; cdr3_aa: CASSSQREKYNEQFF
j_call: TRBJ2-7; v_call: TRBV7-2; clone_size: .; d_call: TRBD1; cdr3_nt: TGTGCCAGCAGCCCCCGACAGGGCGCAAGCTCCTACGAGCAGTACTTC; cdr3_aa: CASSPRQGASSYEQYF
j_call: TRBJ2-1; v_call: TRBV19; clone_size: .; d_call: TRBD2; cdr3_nt: TGTGCCAGTAGTTCCTACTCACTAGCGGGGGGGATCGGTGAGCAGTTCTTC; cdr3_aa: CASSSYSLAGGIGEQFF
j_call: TRBJ2-7; v_call: TRBV4-3; clone_size: once; d_call: .; cdr3_nt: TGCGCCAGCAGCCAAGCGGTAGGGGCGACCTACGAGCAGTACTTC; cdr3_aa: CASSQAVGATYEQYF
j_call: TRBJ2-1; v_call: TRBV6-4; clone_size: .; d_call: .; cdr3_nt: TGTGCCAGCAGTGACCTCCAGGGTGGCTACAATGAGCAGTTCTTC; cdr3_aa: CASSDLQGGYNEQFF
j_call: TRBJ1-2; v_call: TRBV28; clone_size: once; d_call: TRBD1; cdr3_nt: TGTGCCAGCAGGGGGACAGGGAGGAGCGATGGCTACACCTTC; cdr3_aa: CASRGTGRSDGYTF
j_call: TRBJ2-7; v_call: TRBV7-2; clone_size: .; d_call: .; cdr3_nt: TGTGCCAGCAGCTCCCCGGCCGGGGGAAGCTCCTACGAGCAGTACTTC; cdr3_aa: CASSSPAGGSSYEQYF
j_call: TRBJ2-5; v_call: TRBV18; clone_size: once; d_call: .; cdr3_nt: TGTGCCAGCTCACCTCTAACAGGCGGGACCCAGTACTTC; cdr3_aa: CASSPLTGGTQYF
j_call: TRBJ1-1; v_call: TRBV6-1; clone_size: .; d_call: .; cdr3_nt: TGTGCCAGCACGTACTCGCACACTGAAGCTTTCTTT; cdr3_aa: CASTYSHTEAFF
j_call: TRBJ2-3; v_call: TRBV18; clone_size: .; d_call: .; cdr3_nt: TGTGCCAGCTCACCCTCCCTCACAGATACGCAGTATTTT; cdr3_aa: CASSPSLTDTQYF
j_call: TRBJ2-3; v_call: TRBV7-8; clone_size: .; d_call: TRBD2; cdr3_nt: TGTGCCAGCAGCTCCACCCTAGCGGGAGGTACAGATACGCAGTATTTT; cdr3_aa: CASSSTLAGGTDTQYF
j_call: TRBJ1-5; v_call: TRBV16; clone_size: .; d_call: .; cdr3_nt: TGTGCCAGCAGCGCCGACGGAGATAGCAATCAGCCCCAGCATTTT; cdr3_aa: CASSADGDSNQPQHF
j_call: TRBJ2-5; v_call: TRBV9; clone_size: few; d_call: TRBD2; cdr3_nt: TGTGCCAGCAGCAAAAGTAGCGGGGGGACTACCTTCCAAGAGACCCAGTACTTC; cdr3_aa: CASSKSSGGTTFQETQYF
j_call: TRBJ2-1; v_call: TRBV7-9; clone_size: .; d_call: .; cdr3_nt: TGTTCCAGCGCCCCTCTCAGCTCCTACAATGAGCAGTTCTTC; cdr3_aa: CSSAPLSSYNEQFF
j_call: TRBJ2-2; v_call: TRBV7-2; clone_size: once; d_call: .; cdr3_nt: TGTGCCAGCAGCTTAGACCCCAGGGACACCGGGGAGCTGTTTTTT; cdr3_aa: CASSLDPRDTGELFF
j_call: TRBJ1-1; v_call: TRBV29-1; clone_size: .; d_call: .; cdr3_nt: TGCAGCGTTGCCAGGCAAGTTGAAGCTTTCTTT; cdr3_aa: CSVARQVEAFF
j_call: TRBJ1-2; v_call: TRBV5-5; clone_size: .; d_call: .; cdr3_nt: TGTGCCAGCAGCGGACAAAGCTATGGCTACACCTTC; cdr3_aa: CASSGQSYGYTF
j_call: TRBJ2-2; v_call: TRBV7-3; clone_size: .; d_call: .; cdr3_nt: TGTGCCAGCAGCTTAACGTCAGGGGGGGAGCTGTTTTTT; cdr3_aa: CASSLTSGGELFF
j_call: TRBJ2-7; v_call: TRBV6-5; clone_size: .; d_call: .; cdr3_nt: TGTGCCAGCACCCCAGGAAGCTCCTACGAGCAGTACTTC; cdr3_aa: CASTPGSSYEQYF
j_call: TRBJ1-6; v_call: TRBV2; clone_size: .; d_call: .; cdr3_nt: TGTGCCAGCACCCAGGGGAGCTCACCCCTCCACTTT; cdr3_aa: CASTQGSSPLHF
j_call: TRBJ2-7; v_call: TRBV7-6; clone_size: .; d_call: TRBD2; cdr3_nt: TGTGCCAGCAGCCAAGGACTAGCGGGGGTCGAGCAGTACTTC; cdr3_aa: CASSQGLAGVEQYF